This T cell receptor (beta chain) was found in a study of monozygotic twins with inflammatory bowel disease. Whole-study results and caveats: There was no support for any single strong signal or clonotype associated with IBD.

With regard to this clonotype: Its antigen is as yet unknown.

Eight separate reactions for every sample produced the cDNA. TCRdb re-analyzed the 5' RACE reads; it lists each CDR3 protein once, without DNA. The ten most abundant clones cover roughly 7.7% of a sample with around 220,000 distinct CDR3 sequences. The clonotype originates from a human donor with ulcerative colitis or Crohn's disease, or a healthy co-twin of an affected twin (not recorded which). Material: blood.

The CDR3 here is CASSVGGTGELFF. The V and J genes are TRBV9 and TRBJ2-2. Germline assignment: CDR1 SGDLS and CDR2 YYNGEE. The CDR3 sequence is 13 residues long. Supplemented by reference TRBV9 and TRBJ2-2, the full variable domain reads DSGVTQTPKHLITATGQRVTLRCSPRSGDLSVYWYQQSLDQGLQFLIQYYNGEERAKGNILERFSAQQFPDLHSELNLSSLELGDSALYFCASSVGGTGELFFGEGSRLTVL.